This T cell receptor beta chain was retrieved from a study of blood T cell repertoires in COVID-19. Study context: Samples of COVID-19 (acute and convalescent) were obtained from the United States, Italy and Spain.

Data came from immunoSEQ multiplex PCR; TCRdb stores just in-frame clones and leaves some out. The sample yields roughly 250,000 clones, just under 85% seen once. This clone is medium-sized in the sample. Sequencing was done on a sample of peripheral blood. The TCR was taken from a woman at least 80 years old with acute or convalescent COVID-19.

The CDR3 loop is CASSLATGTEAFF. The CDR3 bases are TGTGCCAGCAGTTTGGCCACAGGCACTGAAGCTTTCTTT. The J gene is TRBJ1-1, the V gene TRBV27; D may be TRBD1 (5 bases). CDR1 MNHEY and CDR2 SMNVEV come from the germline V gene (reference sequence). The ends were cut back, 3 bases at V and 4 bases at J, with 9 bases in the middle. The CDR3 consists of 13 residues.